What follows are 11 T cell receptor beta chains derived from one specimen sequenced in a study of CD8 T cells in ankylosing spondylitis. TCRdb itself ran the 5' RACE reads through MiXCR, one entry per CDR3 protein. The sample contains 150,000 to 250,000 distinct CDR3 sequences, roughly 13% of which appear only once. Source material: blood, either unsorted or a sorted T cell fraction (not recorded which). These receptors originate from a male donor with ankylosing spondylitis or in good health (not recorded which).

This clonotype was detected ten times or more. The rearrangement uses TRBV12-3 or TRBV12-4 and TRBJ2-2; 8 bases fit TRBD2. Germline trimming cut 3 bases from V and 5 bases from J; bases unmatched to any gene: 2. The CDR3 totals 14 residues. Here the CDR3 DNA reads TGTGCCAGCAGTTTCGGCGGGAGGACCGGGGAGCTGTTTTTT. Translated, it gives CASSFGGRTGELFF.

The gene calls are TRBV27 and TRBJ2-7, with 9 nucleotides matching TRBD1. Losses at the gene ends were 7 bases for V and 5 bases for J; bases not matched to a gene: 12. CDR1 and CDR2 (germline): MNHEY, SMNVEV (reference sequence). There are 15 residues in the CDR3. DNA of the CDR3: TGTGCCAGCACCACCGGGACAGGGACGTTCAACGAGCAGTACTTC. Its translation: CASTTGTGTFNEQYF.

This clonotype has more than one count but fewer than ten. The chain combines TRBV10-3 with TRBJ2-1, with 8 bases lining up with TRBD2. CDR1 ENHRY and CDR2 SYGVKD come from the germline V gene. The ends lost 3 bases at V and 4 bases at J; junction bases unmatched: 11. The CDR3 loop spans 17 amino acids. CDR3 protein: CAISDGGGLWVYNEQFF. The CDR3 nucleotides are TGTGCCATCAGTGACGGGGGGGGCCTCTGGGTGTACAATGAGCAGTTCTTC.

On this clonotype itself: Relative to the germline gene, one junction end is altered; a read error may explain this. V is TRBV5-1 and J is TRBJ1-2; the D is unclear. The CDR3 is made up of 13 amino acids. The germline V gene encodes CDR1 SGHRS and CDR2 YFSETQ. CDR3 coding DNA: TGCGCCAGCAGCTTGGCGGGAATGGGCGGTGATGCCTTC. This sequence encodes CASSLAGMGGDAF.

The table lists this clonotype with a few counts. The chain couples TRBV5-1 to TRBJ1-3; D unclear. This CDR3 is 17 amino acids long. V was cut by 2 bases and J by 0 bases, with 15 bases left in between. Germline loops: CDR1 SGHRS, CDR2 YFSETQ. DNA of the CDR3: TGCGCCAGCAGCTTAGCCCCCGGGAGAGTCTCTGGAAACACCATATATTTT. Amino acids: CASSLAPGRVSGNTIYF.

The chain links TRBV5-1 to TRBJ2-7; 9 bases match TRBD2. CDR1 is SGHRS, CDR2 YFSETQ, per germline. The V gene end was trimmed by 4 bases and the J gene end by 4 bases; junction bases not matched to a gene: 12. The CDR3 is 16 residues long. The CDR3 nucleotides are TGCGCCAGCAGCCCCGGGCTAGCGGGACTATCATACGAGCAGTACTTC. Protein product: CASSPGLAGLSYEQYF.

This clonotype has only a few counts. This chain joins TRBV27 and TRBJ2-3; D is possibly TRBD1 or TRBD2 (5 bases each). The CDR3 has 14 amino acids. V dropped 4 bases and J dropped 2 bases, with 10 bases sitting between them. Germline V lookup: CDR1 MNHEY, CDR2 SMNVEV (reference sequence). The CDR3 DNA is TGTGCCAGCAGTTGGGACGGACCCACAGATACGCAGTATTTT. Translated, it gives CASSWDGPTDTQYF.

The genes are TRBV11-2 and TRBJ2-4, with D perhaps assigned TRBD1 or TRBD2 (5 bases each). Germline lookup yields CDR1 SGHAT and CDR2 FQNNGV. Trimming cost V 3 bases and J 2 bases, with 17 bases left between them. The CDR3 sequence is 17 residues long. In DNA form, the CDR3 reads TGTGCCAGCAGCTTGTATTCTCTAGGGGAGACCAAAAACATTCAGTACTTC. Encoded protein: CASSLYSLGETKNIQYF.

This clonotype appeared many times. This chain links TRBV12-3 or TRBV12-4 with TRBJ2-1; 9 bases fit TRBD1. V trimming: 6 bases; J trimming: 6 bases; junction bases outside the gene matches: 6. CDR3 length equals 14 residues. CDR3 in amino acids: CASSTGGRRNEQFF. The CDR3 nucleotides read TGTGCCAGCAGCACAGGGGGCAGACGCAATGAGCAGTTCTTC.

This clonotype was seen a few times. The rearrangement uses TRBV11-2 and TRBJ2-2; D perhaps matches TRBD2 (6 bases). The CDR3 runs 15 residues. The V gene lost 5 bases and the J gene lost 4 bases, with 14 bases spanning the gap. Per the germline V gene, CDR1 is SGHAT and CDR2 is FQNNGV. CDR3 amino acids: CASSARRGPTGELFF. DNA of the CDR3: TGTGCCAGCAGCGCCCGGCGGGGTCCCACCGGGGAGCTGTTTTTT.

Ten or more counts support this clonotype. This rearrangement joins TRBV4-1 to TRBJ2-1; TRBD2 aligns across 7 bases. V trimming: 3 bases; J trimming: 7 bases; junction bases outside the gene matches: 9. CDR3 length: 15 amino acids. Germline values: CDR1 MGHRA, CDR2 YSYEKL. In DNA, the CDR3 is TGCGCCAGCAGCCAGCATGGACTAGGGATGAATGAGCAGTTCTTC. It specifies CASSQHGLGMNEQFF.